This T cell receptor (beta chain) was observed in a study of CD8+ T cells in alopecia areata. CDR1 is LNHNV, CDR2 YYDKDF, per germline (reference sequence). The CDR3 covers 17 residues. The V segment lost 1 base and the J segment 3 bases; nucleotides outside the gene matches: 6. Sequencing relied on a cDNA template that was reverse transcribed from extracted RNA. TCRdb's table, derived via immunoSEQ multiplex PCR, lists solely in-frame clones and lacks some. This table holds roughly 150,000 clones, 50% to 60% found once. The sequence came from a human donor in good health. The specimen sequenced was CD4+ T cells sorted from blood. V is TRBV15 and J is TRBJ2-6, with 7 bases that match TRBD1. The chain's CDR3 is CATSRAGQLYGANVLTF. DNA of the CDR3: TGTGCCACCAGCAGAGCGGGACAGCTCTATGGGGCCAACGTCCTGACTTTC. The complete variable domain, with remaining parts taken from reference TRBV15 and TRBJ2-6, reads DAMVIQNPRYQVTQFGKPVTLSCSQTLNHNVMYWYQQKSSQAPKLLFHYYDKDFNNEADTPDNFQSRRPNTSFCFLDIRSPGLGDTAMYLCATSRAGQLYGANVLTFGAGSRLTVL.